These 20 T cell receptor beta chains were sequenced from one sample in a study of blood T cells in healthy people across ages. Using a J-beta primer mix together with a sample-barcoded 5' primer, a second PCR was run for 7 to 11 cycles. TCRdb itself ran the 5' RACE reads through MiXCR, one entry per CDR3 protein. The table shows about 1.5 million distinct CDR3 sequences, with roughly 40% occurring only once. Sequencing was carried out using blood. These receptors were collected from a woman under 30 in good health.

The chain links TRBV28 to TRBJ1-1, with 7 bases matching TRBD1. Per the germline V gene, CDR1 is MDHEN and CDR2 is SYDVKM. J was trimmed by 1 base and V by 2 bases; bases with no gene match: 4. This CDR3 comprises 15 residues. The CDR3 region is CASSLTGVTNTEAFF. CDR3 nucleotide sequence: TGTGCCAGCAGTTTAACAGGGGTTACGAACACTGAAGCTTTCTTT.

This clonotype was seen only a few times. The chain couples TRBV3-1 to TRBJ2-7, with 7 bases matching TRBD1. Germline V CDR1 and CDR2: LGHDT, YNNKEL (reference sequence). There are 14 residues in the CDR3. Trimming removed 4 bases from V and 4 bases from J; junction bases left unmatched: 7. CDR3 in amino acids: CASSPRTGEYEQYF. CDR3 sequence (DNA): TGTGCCAGCAGCCCTCGGACAGGAGAATACGAGCAGTACTTC.

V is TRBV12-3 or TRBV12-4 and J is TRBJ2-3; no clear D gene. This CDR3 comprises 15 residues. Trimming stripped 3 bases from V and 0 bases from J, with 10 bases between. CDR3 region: CASSLWKTSTDTQYF. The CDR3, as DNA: TGTGCCAGCAGTTTGTGGAAGACTAGCACAGATACGCAGTATTTT.

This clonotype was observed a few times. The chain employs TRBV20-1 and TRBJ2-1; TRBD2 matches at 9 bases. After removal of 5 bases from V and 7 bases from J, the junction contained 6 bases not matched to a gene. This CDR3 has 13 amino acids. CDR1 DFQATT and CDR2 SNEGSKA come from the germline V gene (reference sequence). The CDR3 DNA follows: TGCAGTGCTCCGCGGGAGGGCCGGAATGAGCAGTTCTTC. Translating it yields CSAPREGRNEQFF.

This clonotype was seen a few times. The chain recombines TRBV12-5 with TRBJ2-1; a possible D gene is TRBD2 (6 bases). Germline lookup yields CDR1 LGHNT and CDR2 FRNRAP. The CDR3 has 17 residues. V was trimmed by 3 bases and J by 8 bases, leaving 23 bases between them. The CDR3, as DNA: TGTGCTAGTGGTTTCTATCCCCCTAGCGCGCGGTTGGATGAGCAGTTCTTC. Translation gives CASGFYPPSARLDEQFF.

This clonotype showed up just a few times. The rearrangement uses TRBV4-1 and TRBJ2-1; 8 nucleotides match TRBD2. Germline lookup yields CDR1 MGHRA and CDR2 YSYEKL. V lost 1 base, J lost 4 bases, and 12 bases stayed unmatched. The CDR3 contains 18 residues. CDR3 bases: TGCGCCAGCAGCCAAGGGATTCGAGGGACTAGGCCTTACAATGAGCAGTTCTTC. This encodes CASSQGIRGTRPYNEQFF.

The CDR3 DNA follows: TGTGCCAGCAGTTACACCCCGCATCCTCCAACGAACACTGAAGCTTTCTTT. Amino acids: CASSYTPHPPTNTEAFF. The gene calls are TRBV6-2 or TRBV6-3 and TRBJ1-1, with D uncertain. This CDR3 contains 17 residues. V was cut by 2 bases and J by 1 base, with 17 bases left in between. Germline loops: CDR1 MNHEY, CDR2 SVGEGT.

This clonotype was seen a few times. CDR3 region: CSVEAPTAGRANNEQFF. DNA for the CDR3: TGCAGCGTTGAAGCCCCAACTGCTGGGAGGGCCAACAATGAGCAGTTCTTC. The rearrangement uses TRBV29-1 and TRBJ2-1; 7 bases map to TRBD2. Losses at the gene ends were 1 base for V and 5 bases for J; bases not matched to a gene: 14. CDR3 length equals 17 residues. CDR1 and CDR2 (germline): SQVTM, ANQGSEA.

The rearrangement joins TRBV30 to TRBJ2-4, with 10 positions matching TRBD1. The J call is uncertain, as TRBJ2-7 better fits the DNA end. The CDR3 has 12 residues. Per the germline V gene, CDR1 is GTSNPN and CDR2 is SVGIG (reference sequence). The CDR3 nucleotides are TGTGCCTGGGGACAGGGGGCCTACGAGCAGTACTTC. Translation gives CAWGQGAYEQYF.

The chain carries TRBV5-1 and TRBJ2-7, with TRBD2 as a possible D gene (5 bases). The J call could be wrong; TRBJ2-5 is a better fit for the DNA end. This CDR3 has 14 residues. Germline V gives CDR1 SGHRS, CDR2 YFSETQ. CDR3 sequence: CASSLGSGDETQYF. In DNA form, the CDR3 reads TGCGCCAGCAGCTTGGGGTCCGGGGATGAGACCCAGTACTTC.

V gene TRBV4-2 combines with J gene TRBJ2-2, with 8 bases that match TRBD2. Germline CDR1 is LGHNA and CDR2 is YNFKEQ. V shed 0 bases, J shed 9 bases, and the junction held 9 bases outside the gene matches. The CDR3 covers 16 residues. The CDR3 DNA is TGTGCCAGCAGCCAAGAGGGGGGACTAGTCCCCCGGGAGCTGTTTTTT. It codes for CASSQEGGLVPRELFF.

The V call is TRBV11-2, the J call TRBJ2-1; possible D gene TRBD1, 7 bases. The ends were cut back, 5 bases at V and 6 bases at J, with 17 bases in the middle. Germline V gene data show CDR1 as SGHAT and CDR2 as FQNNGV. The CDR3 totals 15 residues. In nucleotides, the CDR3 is TGTGCCAGCAGCGAGACGGGGCAGGGGGGCAATGAGCAGTTCTTC. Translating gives CASSETGQGGNEQFF.

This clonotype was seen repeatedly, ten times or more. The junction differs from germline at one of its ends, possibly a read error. The DNA for the CDR3 is TGTGCCAGCAGTATAGCCCGGACTAGCGGGGACCTACAAGAGACCCAGTACTTC. It translates to CASSIARTSGDLQETQYF. This chain connects TRBV12-3 or TRBV12-4 to TRBJ2-5, with 12 bases matching TRBD2. The CDR3 is 18 residues long.

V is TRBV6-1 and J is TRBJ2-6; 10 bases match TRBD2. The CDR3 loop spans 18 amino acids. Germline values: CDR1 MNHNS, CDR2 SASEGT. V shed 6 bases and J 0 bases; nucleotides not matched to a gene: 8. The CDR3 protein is CASRVLAGALSGANVLTF. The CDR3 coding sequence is TGTGCCAGCAGAGTTCTAGCGGGAGCCCTCTCTGGGGCCAACGTCCTGACTTTC.

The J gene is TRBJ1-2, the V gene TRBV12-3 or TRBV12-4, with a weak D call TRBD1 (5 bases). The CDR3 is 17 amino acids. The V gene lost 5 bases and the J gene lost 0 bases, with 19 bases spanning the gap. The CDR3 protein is CASSPQIGARANYGYTF. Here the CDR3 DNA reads TGTGCCAGCAGTCCCCAGATCGGGGCCAGAGCTAACTATGGCTACACCTTC.

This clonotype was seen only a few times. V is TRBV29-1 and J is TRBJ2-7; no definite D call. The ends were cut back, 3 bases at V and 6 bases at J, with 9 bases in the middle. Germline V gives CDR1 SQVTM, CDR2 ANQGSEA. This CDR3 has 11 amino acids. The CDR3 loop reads CSVETGIEQYF. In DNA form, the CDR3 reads TGCAGCGTTGAGACTGGGATCGAGCAGTACTTC.

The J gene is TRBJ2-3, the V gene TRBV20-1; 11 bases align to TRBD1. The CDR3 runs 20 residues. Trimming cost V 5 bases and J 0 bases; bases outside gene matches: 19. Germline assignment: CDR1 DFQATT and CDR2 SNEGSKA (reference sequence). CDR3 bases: TGCAGTGCTGGCGGGACAGGGGGGAATAAGCGGGGAACTAGCACAGATACGCAGTATTTT. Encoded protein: CSAGGTGGNKRGTSTDTQYF.

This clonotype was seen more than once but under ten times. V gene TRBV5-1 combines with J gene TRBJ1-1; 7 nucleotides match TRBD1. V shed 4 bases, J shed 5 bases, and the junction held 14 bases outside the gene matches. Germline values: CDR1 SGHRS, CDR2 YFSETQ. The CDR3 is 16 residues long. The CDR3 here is CASSITPGTALTEAFF. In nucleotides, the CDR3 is TGCGCCAGCAGCATCACTCCCGGGACAGCGCTAACTGAAGCTTTCTTT.

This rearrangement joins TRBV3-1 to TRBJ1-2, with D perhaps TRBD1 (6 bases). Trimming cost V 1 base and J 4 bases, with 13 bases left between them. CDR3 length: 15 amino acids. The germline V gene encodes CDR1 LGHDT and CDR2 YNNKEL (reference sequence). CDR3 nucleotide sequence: TGTGCCAGCAGCCAAGGACAGGCAGGGGTCTATGGCTACACCTTC. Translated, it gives CASSQGQAGVYGYTF.

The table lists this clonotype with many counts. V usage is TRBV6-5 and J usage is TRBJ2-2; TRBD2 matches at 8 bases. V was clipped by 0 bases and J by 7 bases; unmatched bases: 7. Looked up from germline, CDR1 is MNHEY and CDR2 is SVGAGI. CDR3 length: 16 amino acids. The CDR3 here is CASSYSNSGGHGELFF. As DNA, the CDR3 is TGTGCCAGCAGTTACTCGAATTCGGGGGGGCACGGGGAGCTGTTTTTT.